This T cell receptor (beta chain) was recovered during a study of T cells in Graves' hyperthyroidism and ophthalmopathy (dated by TCRdb to between 2018 and 2021). At the level of the whole study: Peripheral blood was collected at initial diagnosis, before any treatment. TCR V-J signatures able to tell the groups apart were searched for in a discovery cohort of 90 to 100 patients, of whom over 40 had Graves' ophthalmopathy and about 60 had stable Graves' hyperthyroidism. Prospective prediction of ophthalmopathy was tested in an independent validation cohort of fewer than 20 hyperthyroidism patients and 15 to 17 patients who later progressed to ophthalmopathy. For training and testing, the 100 or so patients in the discovery cohort were randomly divided in a 7:3 ratio. Thyroid tissue and blood T-cell repertoires from about six Graves' hyperthyroidism patients were also compared in the study. Once sampling was done, hyperthyroidism patients were given methimazole at a starting dose of 30 mg daily, whereas ophthalmopathy patients were given high-dose intravenous methylprednisolone. TCR Vbeta CDR3 sequencing of approximately 140 peripheral blood samples (around 45 ophthalmopathy, about 80 hyperthyroidism and roughly 17 progressor patients) is reported in the paper.

A patient counted as having stable Graves' hyperthyroidism if no progression to ophthalmopathy occurred over 18 months of follow-up. The hyperthyroidism patients were between 18 and 65 years old and newly diagnosed, with a disease duration of less than 2 months. Any patient with an uncontrolled infection, another autoimmune disease, pregnancy or lactation was excluded. Clinical symptoms, serum thyroxine and TRAb, thyroid ultrasound, and orbital computed tomography formed the basis for the diagnoses. PBMCs were separated from 10 ml of fresh peripheral blood using Ficoll-Paque density gradient centrifugation. Total RNA was extracted using Trizol reagent, and RNA quality was assessed on an Agilent 2100 Bioanalyzer. Turning to this clonotype: Its antigen has not been determined. Its ends do not fully match the called genes, so a read error is possible.

TCR beta CDR3 regions were amplified from RNA transcripts. For the first round of RT-PCR on the TCR CDR3, the HTBI primer set was used together with the Qiagen OneStep RT-PCR kit. Libraries were constructed in a second round of multiplex PCR, after which size selection and purification were carried out. Paired-end sequencing of the libraries was performed with 100 bp reads on an Illumina HiSeq2000. The authors' pipeline ran thus. SOAPnuke was used to process the raw data, with reads discarded if the reads contained adapters or uncalled bases, had a mean Phred below 15, or lacked an exact constant-primer or identifier match. COPE v1.2.5 was used to merge high-quality paired reads, and clonotypes were defined as unique nucleotide sequences. MiTCR v1.1 was used to align the clonotypes against IMGT TRBV, TRBD and TRBJ reference segments. Only V-J combinations with frequency above 0.0001, covering about 99% of repertoires, were analysed. A TCS score was defined as the ratio of F50 (clonal expansion) to E x V (chaos), with BLOSUM62-based TCRdist applied between CDR3 peptides within each V-J. Welch's t-statistics and random forest reduced several hundred V-J features to 13, which were used in a naive Bayes classifier (R e1071). The raw public reads went through TCRdb reprocessing: fastp at Q25, MiXCR clone calling, in-frame beta chains kept. Each entry merges the rows of one CDR3 protein and shows their most common DNA and genes. Clone size and V and J calls follow TCRdb, not the original study. The sample table shows about 560,000 distinct CDR3 sequences, and approximately 15% are seen once. About 20% of the sample rests with the top ten.

Taken from the germline V gene (reference sequence), the CDR1 and CDR2 loops are SGHAT and FQDESV. Reading from cysteine to phenylalanine, the CDR3 counts 13 amino acids. The CDR3 DNA has 39 bases and is translated from base 1. What the authors observed across the whole study: Ophthalmopathy was separated from stable hyperthyroidism by a 13 V-J signature model, with about 86% sensitivity and about 81% specificity obtained in cross-validation and 80%/75% obtained in testing. Most expanded thyroid clonotypes (frequency above 0.001) were also detected in blood, suggesting blood repertoires may reflect thyroid immune responses. No statistical method was used to set the sample size in advance, and investigators knew the group allocation. In validation, the model predicted progression to ophthalmopathy a median of about 6.5 months before onset, with around 70% sensitivity and 72.22% specificity.

The rearranged segments are TRBV11-1 and TRBJ2-1, and 8 junction bases match TRBD1. This clonotype was obtained from a woman aged 18-35 years with Graves' hyperthyroidism. Material: blood. CDR3 protein: CASSLGTGNEQLF. The base sequence is TGTGCCAGCAGCTTGGGGACAGGCAATGAGCAGCTCTTC. The CDR3, completed at both ends by the reference TRBV11-1 and TRBJ2-1 genes, gives the full variable domain EAEVAQSPRYKITEKSQAVAFWCDPISGHATLYWYRQILGQGPELLVQFQDESVVDDSQLPKDRFSAERLKGVDSTLKIQPAELGDSAMYLCASSLGTGNEQLFGPGTRLTVL.